The clone carrying this T cell receptor beta chain occurred a few times. What it binds is unknown. This sample stems from a study of beta chain features in type 1 diabetes. Study-wide results and caveats: The naive, central memory and Treg TCRB repertoires of patients appeared to be more similar to one another than those of healthy donors. Insertion counts at VDJ junctions were lower in type 1 diabetes patients, who also showed more deletions there. The study found moderately but significantly shorter TCRB CDR3s in all four CD4+ subsets of Type 1 diabetes patients.

Expressed TCRB transcripts were sequenced after all isolated RNA was converted to cDNA. Some clones are missing from TCRdb's copy, which holds only in-frame ones; the method was immunoSEQ multiplex PCR. The table has 250,000 to 350,000 clones, approximately 15% seen once. The CDR3 is made up of 18 amino acids. The germline CDR1 and CDR2 sequences are SGHTA and FQGNSA. Trimming removed 7 bases from V and 4 bases from J; junction bases left unmatched: 14. The chain employs TRBV7-2 and TRBJ2-3; 13 nucleotides align to TRBD2. This TCR derives from a man younger than 45 in good health. Sample: central memory CD4+ T cells from blood. The CDR3 here is CASTKGVLAGGGADTQYF. As DNA, the CDR3 is TGTGCCAGCACCAAAGGGGTACTAGCGGGAGGGGGCGCAGATACGCAGTATTTT.